This T cell receptor (beta chain) was obtained from a study of blood T cell repertoires in COVID-19. CDR1 is GTSNPN, CDR2 SVGIG, per germline (reference sequence). V was shortened by 8 bases and J by 5 bases, with 18 bases between the two germline ends. The CDR3 contains 13 residues. Here immunoSEQ multiplex PCR was the method, and the copy in TCRdb shows in-frame clones only, minus some. The sample shows 200,000 to 250,000 clones, over 60% of them seen only once. Material for sequencing was peripheral blood. The sequence was obtained from a woman in her seventies with acute or convalescent COVID-19. The V and J genes are TRBV30 and TRBJ1-1; D possibly corresponds to TRBD1 (6 bases). CDR3 amino acids: CAGVGARRTEAFF. CDR3 sequence (DNA): TGTGCCGGCGTGGGGGCTAGGCGGACTGAAGCTTTCTTT.